The 30 T cell receptor beta chains below were found in one sample sequenced in a study of blood T cell repertoires in COVID-19. Sequencing was performed with immunoSEQ multiplex PCR; in TCRdb, only in-frame clones are kept and a portion is missing. Altogether 80,000 to 100,000 clones are present, about 80% being singletons, with the ten largest covering 10%. Sequences were obtained from peripheral blood. The receptors shown here come from a woman in her 70s with acute or convalescent COVID-19.

This rearrangement joins TRBV9 to TRBJ2-3; D perhaps matches TRBD1 (5 bases). The CDR3 runs to 15 residues. Germline V lookup: CDR1 SGDLS, CDR2 YYNGEE. V shed 2 bases and J shed 2 bases, with 12 bases lying between them. Written as DNA, the CDR3 is TGTGCCAGCAGCGTCGGTAAGACAGCCACAGATACGCAGTATTTT. It yields the protein CASSVGKTATDTQYF.

The J gene is TRBJ1-2, the V gene TRBV6-2 or TRBV6-3, with a tentative D call TRBD1 (6 bases). V lost 0 bases to trimming and J lost 4 bases, with 12 bases between them. Looked up from germline, CDR1 is MNHEY and CDR2 is SVGEGT. The CDR3 is 15 amino acids. The CDR3 nucleotides are TGTGCCAGCAGTTACTCGACAGGCCGGGCCTATGGCTACACCTTC. This codes for CASSYSTGRAYGYTF.

This clone was observed once. The chain couples TRBV7-3 to TRBJ2-1; D possibly corresponds to TRBD2 (6 bases). V gave up 5 bases and J gave up 8 bases, with 19 bases separating them. The CDR3 spans 15 residues. Germline V lookup: CDR1 SGHTA, CDR2 FQGTGA. The chain's CDR3 is CASSQAGGIIDEQFF. For the CDR3, the DNA is TGTGCCAGCAGCCAAGCGGGTGGTATCATAGATGAGCAGTTCTTC.

The genes are TRBV5-1 and TRBJ1-1, with D possibly being TRBD1 (5 bases). The length of the CDR3 is 16 residues. V gave up 5 bases and J gave up 0 bases, with 17 bases separating them. Germline-derived CDR1 and CDR2 are SGHRS and YFSETQ. This chain's CDR3 is CASSLGQVFMNTEAFF. DNA for the CDR3: TGCGCCAGCAGTTTAGGACAAGTCTTCATGAACACTGAAGCTTTCTTT.

This rearrangement joins TRBV30 to TRBJ2-1, with D perhaps matching TRBD1 (6 bases). V was trimmed by 0 bases and J by 6 bases, leaving 6 bases between them. Looked up from germline, CDR1 is GTSNPN and CDR2 is SVGIG (reference sequence). The CDR3 consists of 12 residues. The CDR3 is CAWSVRGNEQFF. CDR3 DNA: TGTGCCTGGAGTGTCAGGGGCAATGAGCAGTTCTTC.

The genes are TRBV7-9 and TRBJ1-1; D remains unclear. V was cut by 2 bases and J by 8 bases, with 12 bases left in between. CDR1 and CDR2 (germline): SEHNR, FQNEAQ (reference sequence). This CDR3 is built from 13 residues. The CDR3 loop reads CASSLKGWEEAFF. The CDR3 bases are TGTGCCAGCAGCTTAAAGGGATGGGAGGAAGCTTTCTTT.

The gene calls are TRBV11-2 and TRBJ2-7; TRBD2 aligns across 8 bases. Trimming took 2 bases from V and 1 from J; bases not matched to a gene: 4. This CDR3 comprises 15 residues. Germline V gene data show CDR1 as SGHAT and CDR2 as FQNNGV. CDR3 nucleotide sequence: TGTGCCAGCAGCTTAAGCAGCGGGGGATCCTACGAGCAGTACTTC. It encodes CASSLSSGGSYEQYF.

The V gene is TRBV5-5, the J gene TRBJ2-7; TRBD1 agrees at 8 bases. This CDR3 is 17 amino acids long. Trimming took 0 bases from V and 7 from J; bases not matched to a gene: 15. CDR1 SGHKS and CDR2 YYEKEE come from the germline V gene (reference sequence). CDR3 in DNA: TGTGCCAGCAGCTTGGGCGTGGCGACAGGGGTACTTCGTGAGCAGTACTTC. It translates to CASSLGVATGVLREQYF.

This clone was observed a handful of times. V usage is TRBV11-3 and J usage is TRBJ2-1; 8 nucleotides align to TRBD2. The CDR3 runs to 17 residues. Germline V CDR1 and CDR2: SGHNT, YENEEA. V shed 5 bases, J shed 2 bases, and the junction held 11 bases outside the gene matches. The CDR3 DNA is TGTGCCAGCAGCCCCGGGGTAGCGGGGTCTGCCTACAATGAGCAGTTCTTC. Translated: CASSPGVAGSAYNEQFF.

This clone was seen once. This rearrangement joins TRBV7-9 to TRBJ2-7; 9 bases match TRBD1. The junction had 1 base not matched to a gene; V was cut back by 1 base and J by 3 bases. Germline V gene sequence: CDR1 SEHNR, CDR2 FQNEAQ (reference sequence). The CDR3 has 14 residues. The DNA of the CDR3 is TGTGCCAGCAGCTTAGGGACAGGGGTCTACGAGCAGTACTTC. Encoded protein: CASSLGTGVYEQYF. Using reference TRBV7-9 and TRBJ2-7 for the parts outside the CDR3, the full variable domain is DTGVSQNPRHKITKRGQNVTFRCDPISEHNRLYWYRQTLGQGPEFLTYFQNEAQLEKSRLLSDRFSAERPKGSFSTLEIQRTEQGDSAMYLCASSLGTGVYEQYFGPGTRLTVT.

The J gene is TRBJ2-5, the V gene TRBV24-1; 11 positions agree with TRBD2. There are 17 residues in the CDR3. Trimming at V came to 1 base and at J to 5 bases, leaving 8 bases not matched to a gene. The V gene's germline CDR1 is KGHDR and CDR2 SFDVKD. This chain's CDR3 is CATSDFSSGGQRETQYF. In DNA form, the CDR3 reads TGTGCCACCAGTGATTTTTCTAGCGGGGGGCAGAGGGAGACCCAGTACTTC.

This sequence joins TRBV29-1 and TRBJ2-7; 11 positions agree with TRBD1. Germline trimming cut 5 bases from V and 6 bases from J; bases unmatched to any gene: 6. The CDR3 has 13 residues. In germline, CDR1 is SQVTM, CDR2 ANQGSEA. DNA for the CDR3: TGCAGCGTTCGGACAGGGGGCGAGGGCGAGCAGTACTTC. As protein: CSVRTGGEGEQYF.

This clone was counted once. This chain connects TRBV5-1 to TRBJ1-2; unclear D gene. Germline-derived CDR1 and CDR2 are SGHRS and YFSETQ. V lost 0 bases to trimming and J lost 8 bases, with 14 bases between them. The CDR3 is made up of 14 amino acids. The DNA of the CDR3 is TGCGCCAGCAGCTTGGGAGGAGCCACGTGGGGCTACACCTTC. It is translated as CASSLGGATWGYTF.

Here the CDR3 DNA reads TGTGCCAGCAGCCAGACAGGGATCGGAAACACCATATATTTT. It specifies CASSQTGIGNTIYF. The rearrangement joins TRBV6-6 to TRBJ1-3; 7 nucleotides match TRBD1. V dropped 6 bases and J dropped 4; count of bases not matched to a gene: 6. CDR3 length: 14 residues. Germline lookup yields CDR1 MNHNY and CDR2 SVGAGI (reference sequence).

The chain combines TRBV27 with TRBJ1-4; possible D gene TRBD1, 5 bases. The germline V and J ends were trimmed by 4 bases and 0 bases, with 18 bases remaining between them. This CDR3 is built from 18 residues. Germline assignment: CDR1 MNHEY and CDR2 SMNVEV (reference sequence). CDR3: CASSSRQPSPATNEKLFF. DNA of the CDR3: TGTGCCAGCAGTTCGAGACAGCCATCCCCTGCAACTAATGAAAAACTGTTTTTT. The entire variable domain, with the rest obtained from reference TRBV27 and TRBJ1-4, is as follows: EAQVTQNPRYLITVTGKKLTVTCSQNMNHEYMSWYRQDPGLGLRQIYYSMNVEVTDKGDVPEGYKVSRKEKRNFPLILESPSPNQTSLYFCASSSRQPSPATNEKLFFGSGTQLSVL.

This chain links TRBV6-5 with TRBJ2-4; D might be TRBD2 (5 bases). The germline gives CDR1 MNHEY, CDR2 SVGAGI. With 6 bases removed from V and 6 bases from J, the gap between germline ends came to 6 bases. This CDR3 has 11 amino acids. CDR3 sequence reads: CASRRGNIQYF. The CDR3, as DNA: TGTGCCAGCAGACGGGGAAACATTCAGTACTTC.

CDR3 sequence (DNA): TGTGCCAGCAGCGGGAATTGGAAAGGAAACACCATATATTTT. Protein product: CASSGNWKGNTIYF. V is TRBV6-5 and J is TRBJ1-3; D remains unclear. Germline V gives CDR1 MNHEY, CDR2 SVGAGI. Trimming took off 6 bases at V and 4 bases at J, with 13 bases between the two ends. The CDR3 runs 14 residues.

This clone has just one count. The junction and the germline gene differ at one end; a read error may be behind it. The chain carries TRBV4-2 and TRBJ1-2; TRBD1 agrees at 11 bases. The CDR3 loop spans 13 amino acids. CDR1 is LGHNA, CDR2 YNFKEQ, per germline. DNA of the CDR3: TGTGCCACCAGCCTGGGACAGGGGGGAGGCTACACCTTC. It translates to CATSLGQGGGYTF.

The rearrangement uses TRBV2 and TRBJ1-3; TRBD1 aligns across 7 bases. The V gene end was trimmed by 6 bases and the J gene end by 4 bases; junction bases not matched to a gene: 6. Germline assignment: CDR1 SNHLY and CDR2 FYNNEI. This CDR3 spans 14 amino acids. The CDR3 sequence is CASRNRGYGNTIYF. The CDR3, as DNA: TGTGCCAGCAGAAACAGGGGTTACGGAAACACCATATATTTT.

CDR3 sequence: CASSLGDRVRQPQHF. Here the CDR3 DNA reads TGTGCCAGCAGTTTAGGGGACAGGGTCAGGCAGCCCCAGCATTTT. V gene TRBV28 combines with J gene TRBJ1-5; 9 positions match TRBD1. The CDR3 extends over 15 amino acids. With V trimmed by 2 bases and J by 7 bases, 6 bases remained unmatched. Germline V gene lookup returns CDR1 MDHEN and CDR2 SYDVKM.

There are a few counts of this clone. The chain carries TRBV11-1 and TRBJ2-7; D perhaps matches TRBD2 (6 bases). CDR1 is SGHAT, CDR2 FQDESV, per germline (reference sequence). The CDR3 spans 12 residues. The V gene lost 5 bases and the J gene lost 3 bases, with 8 bases spanning the gap. CDR3 loop: CASSRGSYEQYF. Here the CDR3 DNA reads TGTGCCAGCAGCCGGGGGAGCTACGAGCAGTACTTC.

Here the CDR3 reads CASSPGHPNTEAFF. In DNA, the CDR3 is TGCGCCAGCAGCCCGGGACACCCGAACACTGAAGCTTTCTTT. The chain employs TRBV5-1 and TRBJ1-1, with TRBD1 as a possible D gene (6 bases). This CDR3 has 14 amino acids. The V and J ends lost 4 bases and 1 base respectively, with 11 bases between them. Germline values: CDR1 SGHRS, CDR2 YFSETQ.

This clone appeared once. This chain connects TRBV28 to TRBJ1-1, with 10 bases fitting TRBD1. The germline gives CDR1 MDHEN, CDR2 SYDVKM. This CDR3 contains 17 residues. The ends lost 10 bases at V and 0 bases at J; junction bases unmatched: 14. DNA of the CDR3: TGTGCCACCACGCCCCTTAGACAGGGGGCTTTGAACACTGAAGCTTTCTTT. Translated, it gives CATTPLRQGALNTEAFF.

This clone was seen once. V gene TRBV4-2 combines with J gene TRBJ1-5; 7 bases fit TRBD1. V shed 1 base and J 4 bases; nucleotides not matched to a gene: 10. The CDR3 spans 17 residues. Germline V gene lookup returns CDR1 LGHNA and CDR2 YNFKEQ. CDR3 sequence (DNA): TGTGCCAGCAGCCAAGCGGGCAGGGGGGAGTTGAATCAGCCCCAGCATTTT. This encodes CASSQAGRGELNQPQHF.

DNA of the CDR3: TGCGCCAGCAGCGGACTAGCATACACGGAGACCCAGTACTTC. Translation gives CASSGLAYTETQYF. The J gene is TRBJ2-5, the V gene TRBV5-1; TRBD2 agrees at 8 bases. J was trimmed by 5 bases and V by 4 bases; bases with no gene match: 7. The CDR3 has 14 residues. Germline V gives CDR1 SGHRS, CDR2 YFSETQ.

This chain connects TRBV9 to TRBJ1-3; D remains unclear. The CDR3 runs 16 residues. V was pared by 4 bases and J by 4 bases, with 18 bases between. Germline CDR1 SGDLS, CDR2 YYNGEE. CDR3 sequence (DNA): TGTGCCAGCAGCCTAGCCGGGGAGAGGACCGGAAACACCATATATTTT. This codes for CASSLAGERTGNTIYF.

The chain is built from TRBV7-2 and TRBJ1-2, with 10 nucleotides matching TRBD1. The germline V gene has CDR1 SGHTA and CDR2 FQGNSA. The CDR3 spans 17 residues. J gave up 1 base and V 1 base, and 6 bases lay outside the gene matches. CDR3 amino acids: CASSLVGTGAYNYGYTF. In nucleotides, the CDR3 is TGTGCCAGCAGCTTAGTAGGGACAGGGGCTTATAACTATGGCTACACCTTC.

The chain couples TRBV6-6 to TRBJ2-7; weak D call: TRBD2 (5 bases). Germline V gene data show CDR1 as MNHNY and CDR2 as SVGAGI (reference sequence). The CDR3 contains 15 residues. Trimming removed 2 bases at V and 3 bases at J, with 14 bases between. CDR3 protein: CASSYEGAVLYEQYF. The CDR3, as DNA: TGTGCCAGCAGTTACGAGGGAGCGGTTCTCTACGAGCAGTACTTC.

This chain uses TRBV9 with TRBJ2-2, with 8 nucleotides matching TRBD2. The V gene end was trimmed by 3 bases and the J gene end by 4 bases; junction bases not matched to a gene: 2. The CDR3 runs to 14 residues. Germline CDR1 is SGDLS and CDR2 is YYNGEE. In DNA, the CDR3 is TGTGCCAGCAGCGGGACTAGCATCACCGGGGAGCTGTTTTTT. It encodes CASSGTSITGELFF.

The rearrangement links TRBV5-1 to TRBJ1-3, with 8 bases matching TRBD1. Trimming at V came to 8 bases and at J to 1 base, leaving 11 bases not matched to a gene. This CDR3 is built from 16 residues. Germline CDR1 is SGHRS and CDR2 is YFSETQ. DNA for the CDR3: TGCGCCAGGACCGGGACAGGTACTCCATCTGGAAACACCATATATTTT. This codes for CARTGTGTPSGNTIYF.